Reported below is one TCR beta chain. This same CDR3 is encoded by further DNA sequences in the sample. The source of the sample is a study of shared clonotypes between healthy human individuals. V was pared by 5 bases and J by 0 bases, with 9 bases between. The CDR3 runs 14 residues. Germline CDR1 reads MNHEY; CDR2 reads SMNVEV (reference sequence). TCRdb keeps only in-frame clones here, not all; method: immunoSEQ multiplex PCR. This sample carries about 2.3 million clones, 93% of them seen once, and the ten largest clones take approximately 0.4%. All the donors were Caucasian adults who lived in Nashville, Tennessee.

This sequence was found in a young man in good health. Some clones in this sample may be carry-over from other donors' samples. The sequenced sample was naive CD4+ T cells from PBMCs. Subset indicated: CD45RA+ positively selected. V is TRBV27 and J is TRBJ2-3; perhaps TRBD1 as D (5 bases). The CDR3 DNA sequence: TGTGCCAGCAGTCTTCGACAGAGCACAGATACGCAGTATTTT. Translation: CASSLRQSTDTQYF.